The 8 T cell receptor beta chains reported below all come from one sample, sequenced in a study of tumor-infiltrating lymphocytes in primary liver carcinoma. Out of unsorted whole blood came the blood RNA, and germline DNA was extracted as well. The template, roughly 0.45 ug total RNA, yielded TCR beta cDNA made with a constant-region primer. Employing slightly modified ARM-PCR, three nested multiplex PCR rounds were run, and these gave rise to the TCR beta libraries. TRBV1-TRBV30 forward primers paired with a C-beta reverse primer were used in the first two PCR rounds, which ran approximately 10 cycles each. TCRdb fed the multiplex PCR reads into MiXCR, producing one record per CDR3 protein. This sample yields around 210,000 distinct CDR3 sequences, of which almost 65% are seen a single time; about 7.1% belongs to the top ten. The sample comprised peripheral blood. The receptor source for this set is a woman aged 55-69 years with primary liver carcinoma and hepatitis B virus infection.

This clonotype was seen many times. As DNA, the CDR3 is TGTGCCAGCAGCAGGGAATTAGTCTACGAGCAGTACTTC. This gives the protein CASSRELVYEQYF. The chain is built from TRBV5-6 and TRBJ2-7; D not resolved. Trimming removed 4 bases from V and 3 bases from J, with 11 bases in between. CDR1 and CDR2 (germline): SGHDT, YYEEEE. The CDR3 has 13 residues.

This clonotype was found a few times. This rearrangement joins TRBV6-5 to TRBJ2-1; 7 nucleotides agree with TRBD1. This CDR3 has 16 residues. CDR1 and CDR2 from the germline V gene are MNHEY and SVGAGI. V lost 5 bases to trimming and J lost 0 bases; unmatched junction nucleotides: 7. The CDR3 region is CASSQYRGYSYNEQFF. CDR3 sequence (DNA): TGTGCCAGCAGTCAGTACAGGGGATACTCCTACAATGAGCAGTTCTTC.

Points on this clonotype: Just one base apart from a much larger clone, this may be a read error. The CDR3 coding sequence is TGTGCCAGCAGCTTCCGCCTGAGATGGGGGAACACTGAAGCTTTCTTT. This translates into CASSFRLRWGNTEAFF. This sequence joins TRBV7-8 and TRBJ1-1; D remains ambiguous. Germline lookup yields CDR1 SGHVS and CDR2 FQNEAQ. Trimming took off 3 bases at V and 1 base at J, with 15 bases between the two ends. The CDR3 runs 16 residues. The full variable domain, in which reference TRBV7-8 and TRBJ1-1 provide the parts outside the CDR3, is GAGVSQSPRYKVAKRGQDVALRCDPISGHVSLFWYQQALGQGPEFLTYFQNEAQLDKSGLPSDRFFAERPEGSVSTLKIQRTQQEDSAVYLCASSFRLRWGNTEAFFGQGTRLTVV.

This clonotype came up a few times. The CDR3 loop reads CAWSLLAGRTDTQYF. As DNA, the CDR3 is TGTGCCTGGAGTTTACTAGCGGGCCGCACAGATACGCAGTATTTT. The chain is built from TRBV30 and TRBJ2-3, with 9 bases fitting TRBD2. Germline CDR1 GTSNPN, CDR2 SVGIG (reference sequence). J was trimmed by 1 base and V by 2 bases; bases with no gene match: 4. The CDR3 extends over 15 amino acids.

This clonotype has only one observation. V gene TRBV30 combines with J gene TRBJ1-1; TRBD1 agrees at 8 bases. The CDR3 loop spans 14 amino acids. Losses at the gene ends were 4 bases for V and 4 bases for J; bases not matched to a gene: 8. Per the germline V gene, CDR1 is GTSNPN and CDR2 is SVGIG (reference sequence). The CDR3 DNA reads TGTGCCTGGACAGGGGGCTATGCGGGCACTGAAGCTTTCTTT. This translates into CAWTGGYAGTEAFF.

The CDR3 loop is CASSSTRTGLADGNEQYF. The CDR3 bases are TGTGCCAGCAGTTCTACCCGAACCGGACTAGCTGATGGGAATGAGCAGTACTTC. The J gene is TRBJ2-1, the V gene TRBV6-5; 8 bases match TRBD2. The closer fit of TRBJ2-7 to the DNA end suggests the J call may be wrong. Germline assignment: CDR1 MNHEY and CDR2 SVGAGI. The CDR3 loop spans 18 amino acids.

As regards this clonotype: A much larger clone lies a single base off, so this may be a read error. The chain employs TRBV6-6 and TRBJ2-7; D perhaps matches TRBD2 (6 bases). Germline V lookup: CDR1 MNHNY, CDR2 SVGAGI (reference sequence). The CDR3 extends over 13 amino acids. V lost 5 bases and J lost 4, with 12 bases in between. CDR3 sequence: CASSDGGEYEQYF. As DNA, the CDR3 is TGTGCCAGCAGTGACGGGGGAGAGTACGAGCAGTACTTC.

The rearrangement joins TRBV5-6 to TRBJ2-3; 7 nucleotides match TRBD2. The CDR3 extends over 16 amino acids. In germline, CDR1 is SGHDT, CDR2 YYEEEE. V was pared by 1 base and J by 8 bases, with 13 bases of the junction left unmatched. CDR3 nucleotides: TGTGCCAGCAGCTTGCGGGGGAGGGAGGGCCGGGGTACGCAGTATTTT. Its translation: CASSLRGREGRGTQYF.